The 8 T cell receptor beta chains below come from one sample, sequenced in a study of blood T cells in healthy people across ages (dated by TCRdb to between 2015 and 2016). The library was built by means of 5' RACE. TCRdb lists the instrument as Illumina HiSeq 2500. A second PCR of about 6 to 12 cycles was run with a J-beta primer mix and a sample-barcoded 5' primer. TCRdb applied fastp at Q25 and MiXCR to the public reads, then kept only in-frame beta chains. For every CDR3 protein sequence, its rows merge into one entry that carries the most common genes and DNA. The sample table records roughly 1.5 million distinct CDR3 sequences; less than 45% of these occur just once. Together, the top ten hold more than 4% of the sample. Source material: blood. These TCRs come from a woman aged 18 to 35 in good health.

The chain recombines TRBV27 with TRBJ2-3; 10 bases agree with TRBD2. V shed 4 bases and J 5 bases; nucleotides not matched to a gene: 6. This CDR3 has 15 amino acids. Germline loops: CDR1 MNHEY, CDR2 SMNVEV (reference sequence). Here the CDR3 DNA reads TGTGCCAGCAGTTCCGGACTAGCGGAAGTAGATACGCAGTATTTT. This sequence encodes CASSSGLAEVDTQYF.

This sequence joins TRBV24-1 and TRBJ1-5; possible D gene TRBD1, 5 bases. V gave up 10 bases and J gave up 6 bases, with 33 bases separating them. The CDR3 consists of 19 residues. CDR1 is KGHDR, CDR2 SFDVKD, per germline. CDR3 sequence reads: CATTTAFLGRGIKVQPQHF. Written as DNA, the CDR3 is TGTGCCACTACGACGGCATTTCTAGGAAGGGGCATAAAGGTTCAGCCCCAGCATTTT.

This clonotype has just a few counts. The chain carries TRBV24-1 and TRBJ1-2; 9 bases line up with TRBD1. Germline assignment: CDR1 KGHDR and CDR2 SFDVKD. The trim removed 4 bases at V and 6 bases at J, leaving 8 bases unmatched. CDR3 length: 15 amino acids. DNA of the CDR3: TGTGCCACCAGTGAAAGAGGACAGGGGTGGAATGGCTACACCTTC. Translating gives CATSERGQGWNGYTF.

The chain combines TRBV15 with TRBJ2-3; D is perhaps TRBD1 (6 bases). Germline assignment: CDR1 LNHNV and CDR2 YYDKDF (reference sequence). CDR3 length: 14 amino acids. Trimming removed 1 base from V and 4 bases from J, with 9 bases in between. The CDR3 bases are TGTGCCACCAGCAGAGCTCAGGGGTCAGATACGCAGTATTTT. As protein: CATSRAQGSDTQYF.

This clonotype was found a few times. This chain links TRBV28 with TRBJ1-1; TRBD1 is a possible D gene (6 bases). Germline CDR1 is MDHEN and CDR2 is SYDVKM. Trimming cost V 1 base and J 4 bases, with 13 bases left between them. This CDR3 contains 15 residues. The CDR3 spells CASSLFPGAGTEAFF. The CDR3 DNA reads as TGTGCCAGCAGTTTATTTCCGGGGGCGGGCACTGAAGCTTTCTTT.

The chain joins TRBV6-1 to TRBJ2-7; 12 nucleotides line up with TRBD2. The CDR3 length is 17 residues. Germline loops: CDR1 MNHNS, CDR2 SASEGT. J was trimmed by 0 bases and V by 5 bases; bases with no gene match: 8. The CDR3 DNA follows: TGTGCCAGCAGTCGCGGGACTAGCGGGTACCACTCCTACGAGCAGTACTTC. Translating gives CASSRGTSGYHSYEQYF.

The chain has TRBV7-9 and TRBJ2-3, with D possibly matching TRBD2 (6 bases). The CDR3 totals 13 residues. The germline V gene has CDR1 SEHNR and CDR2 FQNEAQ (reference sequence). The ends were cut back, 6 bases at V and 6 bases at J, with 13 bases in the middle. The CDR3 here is CASRQTGGDTQYF. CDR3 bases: TGTGCCAGCAGGCAAACAGGAGGGGATACGCAGTATTTT.

CDR3 DNA: TGTGCCAGCACCTTCAACAGGGGGATTTCACCCCTCCACTTT. It codes for CASTFNRGISPLHF. The chain employs TRBV12-3 or TRBV12-4 and TRBJ1-6; 8 nucleotides line up with TRBD1. V was pared by 7 bases and J by 9 bases, with 8 bases of the junction left unmatched. The CDR3 is 14 amino acids.